What follows are 2 T cell receptor beta chains derived from one specimen sequenced in a study of T cells in Graves' hyperthyroidism and ophthalmopathy. TCR beta CDR3 regions were amplified from RNA transcripts. HTBI primers were employed in a first-round RT-PCR of the TCR CDR3. Using its own MiXCR run on the multiplex PCR reads, TCRdb lists one record per CDR3 protein. The sample shows over 500,000 distinct CDR3 sequences, 15% to 20% of them seen only once. The sample taken for sequencing was blood. All receptors come from a woman between 18 and 29 years old with Graves' ophthalmopathy.

Comment on this clonotype: A read error is possible here, since a much larger clone lies one base away. The chain joins TRBV12-3 or TRBV12-4 to TRBJ2-5, with 8 bases that match TRBD1. The CDR3 has 15 residues. CDR3 sequence reads: CVSSPQGAGSETQYF. For the CDR3, the DNA is TGTGTCAGCAGCCCCCAGGGGGCAGGATCAGAGACCCAGTACTTC.

This clonotype was seen ten or more times. The rearrangement uses TRBV30 and TRBJ2-3; a weak D match, TRBD2 (6 bases). The V gene's germline CDR1 is GTSNPN and CDR2 SVGIG (reference sequence). This CDR3 region has 12 residues. The V end was cut by 2 bases, the J end by 6 bases, with 9 bases between. The CDR3 sequence is CAWSTGRDTQYF. The CDR3, as DNA: TGTGCCTGGAGTACGGGGAGGGATACGCAGTATTTT.